What follows describes a single T cell receptor beta chain. This clone was seen only once. Its antigen remains undetermined. No base quality values were provided; no much bigger clone lies one nucleotide off. The collaborating institutions used their own protocols to collect whole blood in K2EDTA tubes. Collaborator samples were shipped for TCRbeta analysis as frozen whole blood, isolated PBMCs, or DNA extracted from either sample type. The data were obtained in a study of blood T cell repertoires in COVID-19 (TCRdb year 2020). Describing the broader study: Collaborator samples came from the United States, Italy and Spain and covered acute and convalescent phases of COVID-19. The repertoires were released in a freely available public database intended as a resource for research on the immune response to SARS-CoV-2. Nearly every sample came with metadata listing a de-identified subject ID, COVID-19 status, age in years and sex. Subjects who had been exposed to COVID-19, were actively infected with it, or had recovered from it provided the deeply sampled blood TCRbeta repertoires that made up the dataset. The prospective study material was composed of cDNA or gDNA derived from T cells, B-cell-depleted T cells, or PBMCs. HLA class I and class II types, where available, came from metadata supplied by the sample provider rather than from assay-based typing. Samples were obtained from the ongoing ImmuneRACE study (first 160 participants) and from about 1,300 subjects provided by 6 global collaborators.

Looking up the germline V gene (reference sequence) yields CDR1 SEHNR and CDR2 FQNEAQ. The CDR3 runs 14 amino acids, cysteine and phenylalanine included. Left in the record is the CDR3 DNA by itself, 42 bases read in frame from the first base. V is pruned by 2 bases and J by 7 bases, leaving 4 bases of the junction without a gene match. The paper's findings and limits, for the study overall: Clinical and demographic metadata were provided uncurated, with the amount varying by source and participant.

TCRbeta CDR3 regions were amplified from genomic DNA by means of the immunoSEQ Assay, a bias-controlled multiplex PCR. On the study's bioinformatics: Nucleated cell counts per sample were estimated from amplification of reference gene primers within the assay. To quantify the absolute abundance of each unique TCRbeta CDR3 rearrangement, sequence reads were collapsed and filtered. For each sample, productive Simpson clonality was calculated by taking the square root of Simpson's diversity index across productive rearrangements. Drawn from immuneACCESS, this table holds only the in-frame rearrangements with V and J called that TCRdb kept. Clones are partly lost; checked studies trace under half to an unresolved V gene and leave the rest unexplained. V, J and clone size reflect that table, while D and trimming were determined from the DNA. Recorded for this sample are 100,000 or so clones; over 75% of them occurred a single time. The ten top clones hold more than 9% of the sample.

The chain joins TRBV7-9 to TRBJ1-4; 7 central nucleotides agree with TRBD1. This sequence originates from a woman in her twenties or thirties with acute or convalescent COVID-19. Sequenced: peripheral blood. The CDR3 protein: CASSLKGAVEKLFF. The nucleotides read TGTGCCAGCAGCTTAAAGGGGGCAGTTGAAAAACTGTTTTTT.